Given below is one T cell receptor (beta chain) in context. Its antigen is currently unknown. These data belong to a study of vaccination and CD4 T cells after COVID-19. V was trimmed by 4 bases and J by 10 bases, leaving 16 bases between them. The CDR3 is 13 residues long. Germline-derived CDR1 and CDR2 are MGHRA and YSYEKL. The Oncomine TCR Beta short-read assay was what sequenced the DNA obtained from cultured CD4+ T cells. TCRdb passed the PCR reads through MiXCR, listing each CDR3 protein once. Of about 10,000 distinct CDR3 sequences in the sample, roughly 24% are singletons; the top ten hold 9.5% to 15%. The treatment denotes: roughly ten-day PBMC culture with coronavirus spike peptide pools or control peptides (ViraFEST assay). Each well received some 2.2 million PBMCs, cultured with approximately 10 IU/ml IL-2 and 10 ug/ml peptide pools. The authors swapped half the medium for fresh IL-2 medium on days 3 and 7.

Sequences were derived from CD4+ T cells from blood, cultured in vitro, sampled after SARS-CoV-2 vaccination. J is TRBJ1-1 and V is TRBV4-1; weak D call: TRBD1 (6 bases). This receptor was obtained from a human donor who had recovered from COVID-19. The DNA of the CDR3 is TGCGCCAGCAGCCCCCAGCAGGGGAGAGGAGCTTTCTTT. It is translated as CASSPQQGRGAFF.